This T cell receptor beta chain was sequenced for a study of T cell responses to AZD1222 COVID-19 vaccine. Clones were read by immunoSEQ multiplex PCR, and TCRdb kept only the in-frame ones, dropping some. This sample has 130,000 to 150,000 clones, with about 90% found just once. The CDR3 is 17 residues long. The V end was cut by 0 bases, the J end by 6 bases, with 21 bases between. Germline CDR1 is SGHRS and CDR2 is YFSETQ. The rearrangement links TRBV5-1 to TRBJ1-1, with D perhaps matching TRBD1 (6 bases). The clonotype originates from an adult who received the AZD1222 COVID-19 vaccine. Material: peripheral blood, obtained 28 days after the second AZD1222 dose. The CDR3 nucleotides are TGCGCCAGCAGCTTGGTGTTAGGCCACAGGGTGTTTTCTGAAGCTTTCTTT. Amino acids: CASSLVLGHRVFSEAFF.